This passage covers 2 T cell receptor beta chains from one sample sequenced in a study of T cell repertoires in cytomegalovirus infection. These receptors have no known antigen. TCRdb called the reads again in MiXCR, with one record for every CDR3 protein. Among approximately 730,000 distinct CDR3 sequences, roughly 28% were seen once, and the ten largest hold 10% to 15%. The sequencing here drew on cultured CD8+ T cells from PBMCs, taken from culture after CMV antigen stimulation. These receptors originate from a human donor in good health (CMV status not recorded). Some clones in this sample may be carry-over from other donors' samples.

A remark on this clonotype: One junction end disagrees with the germline gene, perhaps due to a read error. The DNA of the CDR3 is TGCGCCAGCAGCCAAGGACCAGGGATTGCGAACACCGGGGAGCTGTATTTT. Its translation is CASSQGPGIANTGELYF. J is TRBJ2-2 and V is TRBV4-1; D might be TRBD1 or TRBD2, each matching 5 bases. Germline V CDR1 and CDR2: MGHRA, YSYEKL. The CDR3 length is 17 residues.

This clonotype was observed a handful of times. The V call is TRBV12-5, the J call TRBJ1-4; 7 bases are shared with TRBD1. The germline V gene encodes CDR1 LGHNT and CDR2 FRNRAP. The V gene end was trimmed by 5 bases and the J gene end by 4 bases; junction bases not matched to a gene: 4. CDR3 size: 14 residues. The CDR3 coding sequence is TGTGCTAGTGGTCTGGGACAGCTTAATGAAAAACTGTTTTTT. The encoded protein is CASGLGQLNEKLFF.